The rows below give T cell receptor beta chains drawn from one sample of a study of T cell changes during pregnancy in multiple sclerosis. TCRdb keeps only in-frame clones here, not all; method: immunoSEQ multiplex PCR. The table shows roughly 100,000 clones, with around 94% occurring only once. The specimen comprised peripheral blood, sampled after pregnancy. The receptor set was obtained from a female donor with multiple sclerosis, enrolled in a pregnancy study. The CDR3 runs from the conserved cysteine through the conserved F or W. The D gene is left open where the match is weak. Not every row has a clone size; where given, it reads once, few, many or a size class.

CDR3 length: 14
D gene: TRBD1
J gene: TRBJ1-1
V gene: TRBV7-9
clone size: -
CDR3 DNA: TGTGCCAGCACCCCCCCAGGGGGGTGGACTGAAGCTTTCTTT
CDR3 protein: CASTPPGGWTEAFF

CDR3 length: 17
D gene: TRBD2
J gene: TRBJ2-1
V gene: TRBV5-5
clone size: -
CDR3 DNA: TGTGCCAGCAGCTTGGTATTAGCGGGGTTTTCCTACAATGAGCAGTTCTTC
CDR3 protein: CASSLVLAGFSYNEQFF

CDR3 length: 16
D gene: TRBD1
J gene: TRBJ2-1
V gene: TRBV7-3
clone size: -
CDR3 DNA: TGTGCCAGCAGCTTATCCCCACAGGGGGTATACAATGAGCAGTTCTTC
CDR3 protein: CASSLSPQGVYNEQFF

CDR3 length: 14
D gene: -
J gene: TRBJ1-4
V gene: TRBV7-2
clone size: -
CDR3 DNA: TGTGCCAGCGGCTTCGAAGCGTGGAGTGAAAAACTGTTTTTT
CDR3 protein: CASGFEAWSEKLFF

CDR3 length: 14
D gene: -
J gene: TRBJ1-1
V gene: TRBV5-1
clone size: once
CDR3 DNA: TGCGCCAGCAGCTTGGGACTCGGTAACACTGAAGCTTTCTTT
CDR3 protein: CASSLGLGNTEAFF

CDR3 length: 21
D gene: TRBD2
J gene: TRBJ2-1
V gene: TRBV14
clone size: -
CDR3 DNA: TGTGCCAGCAGCCATTATTGGGGACTAGCGGGAGGGCCTAGGTCCTACAATGAGCAGTTCTTC
CDR3 protein: CASSHYWGLAGGPRSYNEQFF

CDR3 length: 14
D gene: TRBD2
J gene: TRBJ2-1
V gene: TRBV9
clone size: -
CDR3 DNA: TGTGCCAGCAGCGAGGGAGGGGCCGGCAATGAGCAGTTCTTC
CDR3 protein: CASSEGGAGNEQFF

CDR3 length: 15
D gene: -
J gene: TRBJ2-2
V gene: TRBV6-5
clone size: -
CDR3 DNA: TGTGCCAGCAGTTACTACGGGGTGAACACCGGGGAGCTGTTTTTT
CDR3 protein: CASSYYGVNTGELFF

CDR3 length: 14
D gene: -
J gene: TRBJ2-3
V gene: TRBV9
clone size: -
CDR3 DNA: TGTGCCAGCAGCGCTACCACCAGCACAGATACGCAGTATTTT
CDR3 protein: CASSATTSTDTQYF

CDR3 length: 16
D gene: TRBD2
J gene: TRBJ2-3
V gene: TRBV13
clone size: once
CDR3 DNA: TGTGCCAGCAGCTCCAGTAGCGGGGGGGCGCCAGATACGCAGTATTTT
CDR3 protein: CASSSSSGGAPDTQYF